One sample yielded the 14 T cell receptor beta chains listed below, sequenced in a study of CD8 T cells in Susac syndrome. Reverse transcription of roughly 0.5 to 1 ug RNA was carried out with random hexamers. One entry per CDR3 protein results from TCRdb running MiXCR on the immunoSEQ multiplex PCR reads. The table records 250,000 to 300,000 distinct CDR3 sequences, approximately 85% of them present only once. Material: CD8+ T cells from PBMCs. The receptors shown here come from a human donor with multiple sclerosis.

The CDR3: CASSPPYSGRAVVETQYF. Written as DNA, the CDR3 is TGTGCCAGTAGCCCCCCCTATAGCGGGAGGGCCGTTGTGGAGACCCAGTACTTC. This sequence joins TRBV19 and TRBJ2-5; TRBD2 aligns across 11 bases. V lost 6 bases, J lost 5 bases, and 17 bases stayed unmatched. The CDR3 is made up of 18 amino acids. CDR1 and CDR2 from the germline V gene are LNHDA and SQIVND (reference sequence).

The V call is TRBV7-7, the J call TRBJ2-5, with TRBD1 matching over 8 bases. CDR1 SSHAT and CDR2 FNYEAQ come from the germline V gene (reference sequence). There are 14 residues in the CDR3. V dropped 5 bases and J dropped 5; count of bases not matched to a gene: 7. CDR3 protein: CASSQFDRGETQYF. The CDR3 DNA follows: TGTGCCAGCAGCCAATTTGACAGGGGTGAGACCCAGTACTTC.

The chain recombines TRBV4-1 with TRBJ1-1; TRBD1 might be the D (5 bases). V was shortened by 2 bases and J by 0 bases, with 10 bases between the two germline ends. The germline CDR1 and CDR2 sequences are MGHRA and YSYEKL. This CDR3 is built from 15 residues. CDR3 coding DNA: TGCGCCAGCAGCCAACAGGGCACCATGAACACTGAAGCTTTCTTT. Protein product: CASSQQGTMNTEAFF.

The chain employs TRBV29-1 and TRBJ2-7; 8 nucleotides match TRBD2. Per the germline V gene, CDR1 is SQVTM and CDR2 is ANQGSEA. This CDR3 contains 15 residues. The junction had 13 bases not matched to a gene; V was cut back by 6 bases and J by 3 bases. The CDR3 is CSVEMVVAGNYEQYF. The CDR3 DNA reads TGCAGCGTCGAGATGGTCGTAGCGGGGAACTACGAGCAGTACTTC.

The chain links TRBV6-1 to TRBJ2-7, with 8 bases fitting TRBD2. Germline-derived CDR1 and CDR2 are MNHNS and SASEGT. The CDR3 covers 14 residues. V gave up 6 bases and J gave up 2 bases; unmatched junction bases: 6. DNA for the CDR3: TGTGCCAGCAGCTACGGGGGGGAAGCCTACGAGCAGTACTTC. It is translated as CASSYGGEAYEQYF.

The chain has TRBV20-1 and TRBJ2-7; no reliable D call. The ends were cut back, 0 bases at V and 0 bases at J, with 6 bases in the middle. The CDR3 is made up of 13 amino acids. Looked up from germline, CDR1 is DFQATT and CDR2 is SNEGSKA (reference sequence). The CDR3 bases are TGCAGTGCTAGAGATCCGAACTCCTACGAGCAGTACTTC. This sequence encodes CSARDPNSYEQYF.

This sequence joins TRBV28 and TRBJ2-3; 7 nucleotides match TRBD2. J was trimmed by 0 bases and V by 4 bases; bases with no gene match: 10. CDR1 MDHEN and CDR2 SYDVKM come from the germline V gene. The CDR3 has 17 amino acids. CDR3 nucleotide sequence: TGTGCCAGCAGTTCCTCCCCCCGGGGAGGGAGCACAGATACGCAGTATTTT. This gives the protein CASSSSPRGGSTDTQYF.

This clonotype showed up just a few times. The CDR3 region is CASSLYGYEQYF. DNA for the CDR3: TGTGCCAGCAGCTTATACGGCTACGAGCAGTACTTC. V usage is TRBV11-3 and J usage is TRBJ2-7; D is undetermined. The CDR3 has 12 amino acids. CDR1 is SGHNT, CDR2 YENEEA, per germline. Trimming removed 2 bases at V and 3 bases at J, with 5 bases between.

This clonotype has more than one count but fewer than ten. The genes are TRBV11-2 and TRBJ2-7; D may be TRBD1 (6 bases). Deletions cut 4 bases from V and 1 base from J, with 26 bases between. This CDR3 is built from 19 residues. Per germline, CDR1 SGHAT and CDR2 FQNNGV. The DNA for the CDR3 is TGTGCCAGCAGCTATACCCCGGGACACAGCAGTTCAGGGTCCTACGAGCAGTACTTC. Its protein product is CASSYTPGHSSSGSYEQYF.

The chain has TRBV19 and TRBJ2-1, with D unresolved. Germline V CDR1 and CDR2: LNHDA, SQIVND (reference sequence). The CDR3 loop spans 15 amino acids. With 0 bases removed from V and 8 bases from J, the gap between germline ends came to 14 bases. The CDR3 loop is CASSIDLEVGDEQFF. In DNA, the CDR3 is TGTGCCAGTAGTATAGATCTAGAGGTCGGCGATGAGCAGTTCTTC.

This sequence joins TRBV11-2 and TRBJ1-1, with TRBD1 matching over 8 bases. Per germline, CDR1 SGHAT and CDR2 FQNNGV. J gave up 9 bases and V 2 bases, and 2 bases lay outside the gene matches. The CDR3 loop spans 12 amino acids. DNA for the CDR3: TGTGCCAGCAGCTTACAGGGGGCGAAAGCTTTCTTT. It yields the protein CASSLQGAKAFF.

V usage is TRBV12-3 or TRBV12-4 and J usage is TRBJ2-3; the D is unclear. The CDR3 sequence is 13 residues long. With 4 bases removed from V and 0 bases from J, the gap between germline ends came to 5 bases. The CDR3 protein is CASSSVSTDTQYF. The CDR3 bases are TGTGCCAGCAGTTCGGTGAGCACAGATACGCAGTATTTT.

This rearrangement joins TRBV6-5 to TRBJ1-5; D possibly corresponds to TRBD1 (5 bases). Germline CDR1 is MNHEY and CDR2 is SVGAGI. Trimming removed 4 bases from V and 0 bases from J, with 10 bases in between. The CDR3 loop spans 15 amino acids. The CDR3 DNA reads as TGTGCCAGCAGTTCAGACAGTGATAGCAATCAGCCCCAGCATTTT. Translated: CASSSDSDSNQPQHF.

The table lists this clonotype with a few counts. CDR3 amino acids: CASSFWGPPSYEQYF. CDR3 DNA sequence: TGTGCCAGCAGTTTCTGGGGGCCACCATCCTACGAGCAGTACTTC. This sequence joins TRBV12-3 or TRBV12-4 and TRBJ2-7; D might be TRBD1 (6 bases). The CDR3 extends over 15 amino acids. Trimming removed 3 bases at V and 1 base at J, with 13 bases between.